This TCR beta chain was profiled in a study of PD-L1 blockade in urothelial cancer. Study at large: Male patients with bladder-origin urothelial cancer numbered twenty-five of 29. Of prior chemotherapy regimens, patients had received between 0 and 3.

The time point denotes: pretreatment peripheral blood. This table comes from immunoSEQ multiplex PCR, and its TCRdb copy is limited to in-frame clones, with some not included. Of about 52,000 clones listed, roughly four fifths are singletons. The V gene lost 6 bases and the J gene lost 3 bases, with 15 bases spanning the gap. The CDR3 contains 14 residues. The germline V gene has CDR1 LNHDA and CDR2 SQIVND (reference sequence). The source was PBMCs, collected around atezolizumab (anti-PD-L1) treatment. The receptor comes from a man aged 65 to 85 with urothelial cancer. The chain has TRBV19 and TRBJ2-7; D perhaps matches TRBD2 (5 bases). The CDR3 DNA reads as TGTGCCAGTAGCCTCTCCGAGGGCCTCTACGAGCAGTACTTC. Its translation is CASSLSEGLYEQYF.